The source of this T cell receptor beta chain is a study of blood T cell repertoires in COVID-19. Allocation to cohorts depended on clinical history reported by the participants. Looked up from germline, CDR1 is SNHLY and CDR2 is FYNNEI. The CDR3 loop spans 14 amino acids. The V gene lost 2 bases and the J gene lost 5 bases, with 10 bases spanning the gap. The repertoire was sequenced with immunoSEQ multiplex PCR; TCRdb's copy has only in-frame clones and lacks some. This table has over 200,000 clones, 86% appearing once. The material sequenced was PBMCs or T cells enriched from blood (not recorded which). The source of this sequence is a woman in her 50s in a cohort exposed to, infected with or recovered from COVID-19 (not recorded which). The rearrangement uses TRBV2 and TRBJ2-1, with D possibly TRBD2 on 6 matching bases. CDR3 DNA sequence: TGTGCCAGCAGTGAAATCGGGGGAAACAATGAGCAGTTCTTC. It translates to CASSEIGGNNEQFF. Together with reference TRBV2 and TRBJ2-1, the CDR3 gives the full variable domain: EPEVTQTPSHQVTQMGQEVILRCVPISNHLYFYWYRQILGQKVEFLVSFYNNEISEKSEIFDDQFSVERPDGSNFTLKIRSTKLEDSAMYFCASSEIGGNNEQFFGPGTRLTVL.